Presented here are 17 T cell receptor beta chains from one specimen sequenced in a study of blood T cell repertoires in COVID-19. Assay used: immunoSEQ multiplex PCR; TCRdb lists only in-frame clones, some missing. This sample carries some 170,000 clones, roughly 89% of them seen once, and the ten largest clones take around 1.4%. Sequencing was performed on peripheral blood. All receptors come from a woman in her forties or fifties with acute or convalescent COVID-19.

The V call is TRBV7-2, the J call TRBJ2-7, with D maybe TRBD2 (5 bases). Germline V lookup: CDR1 SGHTA, CDR2 FQGNSA. The V end lost 1 base, the J end lost 3 bases, and 7 bases lay between the germline ends. The CDR3 extends over 13 amino acids. The DNA of the CDR3 is TGTGCCAGCAGCTTAGAAGGACTCTACGAGCAGTACTTC. Protein product: CASSLEGLYEQYF.

The rearrangement joins TRBV20-1 to TRBJ2-1; 7 bases align to TRBD2. The germline gives CDR1 DFQATT, CDR2 SNEGSKA (reference sequence). V trimming: 3 bases; J trimming: 5 bases; junction bases outside the gene matches: 7. The CDR3 is made up of 14 amino acids. CDR3 coding DNA: TGCAGTGCTAGTAGGGGAGCGGGGCACAATGAGCAGTTCTTC. Amino acids: CSASRGAGHNEQFF.

The chain links TRBV18 to TRBJ1-2, with 7 bases lining up with TRBD1. Losses at the gene ends were 3 bases for V and 3 bases for J; bases not matched to a gene: 7. Per germline, CDR1 KGHSH and CDR2 LQKENI. This CDR3 contains 15 residues. The CDR3 coding sequence is TGTGCCAGCTCACCTTCGAACGGACAGGACTATGGCTACACCTTC. As protein: CASSPSNGQDYGYTF.

The chain uses TRBV5-5 and TRBJ1-4, with 9 nucleotides matching TRBD1. Looked up from germline, CDR1 is SGHKS and CDR2 is YYEKEE (reference sequence). Losses at the gene ends were 3 bases for V and 8 bases for J; bases not matched to a gene: 8. The CDR3 length is 15 residues. The DNA of the CDR3 is TGTGCCAGCAGCTCAACCGGGACAGGGTACGAAAAACTGTTTTTT. It specifies CASSSTGTGYEKLFF.

The rearrangement links TRBV27 to TRBJ2-2; D might be TRBD2 (5 bases). V dropped 5 bases and J dropped 2 bases, with 12 bases sitting between them. Germline loops: CDR1 MNHEY, CDR2 SMNVEV (reference sequence). This CDR3 comprises 15 residues. CDR3 protein: CASSRWTVNTGELFF. The DNA of the CDR3 is TGTGCCAGCAGTCGCTGGACTGTCAACACCGGGGAGCTGTTTTTT.

The V and J genes are TRBV5-1 and TRBJ2-5; D perhaps matches TRBD1 (5 bases). The V end lost 0 bases, the J end lost 1 base, and 10 bases lay between the germline ends. Germline V lookup: CDR1 SGHRS, CDR2 YFSETQ. The CDR3 covers 15 residues. CDR3 sequence: CASSLAGQGQETQYF. The CDR3 DNA sequence: TGCGCCAGCAGCTTGGCCGGGCAGGGCCAAGAGACCCAGTACTTC.

J is TRBJ1-2 and V is TRBV9; TRBD1 matches 7 bases. The CDR3 length is 14 residues. Germline values: CDR1 SGDLS, CDR2 YYNGEE. Trimming at V came to 4 bases and at J to 4 bases, leaving 7 bases not matched to a gene. This CDR3 reads CASSPSGQIYGYTF. Here the CDR3 DNA reads TGTGCCAGCAGCCCGTCGGGACAGATCTATGGCTACACCTTC.

The rearrangement joins TRBV7-8 to TRBJ1-5; 7 bases are shared with TRBD1. This CDR3 spans 17 amino acids. Germline CDR1 and CDR2: SGHVS and FQNEAQ. The junction had 7 bases not matched to a gene; V was cut back by 0 bases and J by 2 bases. The CDR3 DNA sequence: TGTGCCAGCAGCTTAGCTTGGTACAGGGGCGGCAATCAGCCCCAGCATTTT. This sequence encodes CASSLAWYRGGNQPQHF.

The V gene is TRBV7-2, the J gene TRBJ1-3; D ambiguous. Per germline, CDR1 SGHTA and CDR2 FQGNSA. The CDR3 runs to 13 residues. Trimming stripped 4 bases from V and 0 bases from J, with 4 bases between. CDR3 protein: CASSSNSGNTIYF. DNA of the CDR3: TGTGCCAGCAGCTCTAACTCTGGAAACACCATATATTTT.

The chain carries TRBV2 and TRBJ1-4; possibly TRBD1 for D (6 bases). The length of the CDR3 is 17 residues. V lost 6 bases to trimming and J lost 0 bases, with 17 bases between them. Germline V gene data show CDR1 as SNHLY and CDR2 as FYNNEI. DNA for the CDR3: TGTGCCAGCAGCGGGGCGGGGGCTACCGCAACTAATGAAAAACTGTTTTTT. It yields the protein CASSGAGATATNEKLFF.

V is TRBV11-3 and J is TRBJ2-1; 10 positions agree with TRBD1. The germline gives CDR1 SGHNT, CDR2 YENEEA. J was trimmed by 8 bases and V by 3 bases; bases with no gene match: 7. This CDR3 has 15 residues. The CDR3 DNA follows: TGTGCCAGCAGCTTTGGGGACGGGACAGGGGATGAGCAGTTCTTC. Translated: CASSFGDGTGDEQFF.

The rearrangement joins TRBV14 to TRBJ2-3; TRBD1 is a possible D gene (5 bases). Germline V gene lookup returns CDR1 SGHDN and CDR2 FVKESK. This CDR3 has 14 residues. Trimming removed 6 bases from V and 0 bases from J, with 10 bases in between. CDR3 residues: CASSGALSTDTQYF. CDR3 sequence (DNA): TGTGCCAGCAGTGGGGCTCTTAGCACAGATACGCAGTATTTT.

The rearrangement uses TRBV13 and TRBJ1-5; D is perhaps TRBD1 (5 bases). V gave up 4 bases and J gave up 6 bases, with 16 bases separating them. Germline V gene lookup returns CDR1 PRHDT and CDR2 FYEKMQ (reference sequence). This CDR3 spans 15 amino acids. The CDR3 DNA sequence: TGTGCCAGCAGCTCCTACCGGGACGGGAGTCAGCCCCAGCATTTT. Residues: CASSSYRDGSQPQHF. The complete variable domain, with remaining parts taken from reference TRBV13 and TRBJ1-5, reads AAGVIQSPRHLIKEKRETATLKCYPIPRHDTVYWYQQGPGQDPQFLISFYEKMQSDKGSIPDRFSAQQFSDYHSELNMSSLELGDSALYFCASSSYRDGSQPQHFGDGTRLSIL.

This chain connects TRBV12-3 or TRBV12-4 to TRBJ2-1; TRBD2 aligns across 9 bases. CDR3 length: 13 residues. The V segment lost 6 bases and the J segment 5 bases; nucleotides outside the gene matches: 2. CDR3 bases: TGTGCCAGCAGCCTAGCGGGGAACAATGAGCAGTTCTTC. Translation gives CASSLAGNNEQFF.

The gene calls are TRBV6-5 and TRBJ2-7; D is ambiguous. Germline V gene lookup returns CDR1 MNHEY and CDR2 SVGAGI. This CDR3 is built from 12 residues. The ends were cut back, 7 bases at V and 2 bases at J, with 9 bases in the middle. CDR3 DNA sequence: TGTGCCAGCACCCTTGGGCCCTACGAGCAGTACTTC. Amino acids: CASTLGPYEQYF.

This chain uses TRBV4-1 with TRBJ2-1, with D perhaps matching TRBD1 (5 bases). V lost 2 bases and J lost 4, with 9 bases in between. The germline CDR1 and CDR2 sequences are MGHRA and YSYEKL. This CDR3 spans 14 amino acids. CDR3 sequence (DNA): TGCGCCAGCAGCCAAAGCGCAGGGTACAATGAGCAGTTCTTC. It encodes CASSQSAGYNEQFF.

The chain couples TRBV5-1 to TRBJ1-5, with unresolved D. This CDR3 contains 15 residues. The V gene lost 3 bases and the J gene lost 6 bases, with 16 bases spanning the gap. CDR1 and CDR2 (germline): SGHRS, YFSETQ. The CDR3, as DNA: TGCGCCAGCAGCTGGAGCGGGGTTCCGGGTCAGCCCCAGCATTTT. As protein: CASSWSGVPGQPQHF.